This TCR beta chain is drawn from a study of a mutant IDH1 vaccine in newly diagnosed glioma. As concerns this clone: Its antigen is unidentified.

The table came from immunoSEQ multiplex PCR; TCRdb's copy has only in-frame clones and leaves some out. The sample lists about 56,000 clones, around four fifths seen once, with over 2.5% in the top ten. Time point defined: week 47, end of study. Each dose of the vaccine consisted of 300 ug of mutant IDH1 20-mer peptide, with topical imiquimod. This CDR3 region has 12 residues. V was trimmed by 8 bases and J by 8 bases, leaving 15 bases between them. The germline V gene has CDR1 MGHDK and CDR2 SYGVNS. Sequenced here: PBMCs, sampled from a glioma patient whose treatment included an IDH1 peptide vaccine. This receptor was taken from a woman aged 45-65 years with glioma. The V gene is TRBV25-1, the J gene TRBJ1-2; D remains unclear. The CDR3 DNA reads as TGTGCCAGCGACACGAACAGCGGGGGCTACACCTTC. Translating gives CASDTNSGGYTF.